This TCR beta chain was sequenced in a study of beta chain features in type 1 diabetes. Every bit of the isolated RNA underwent reverse transcription, so sequencing read expressed TCRB transcripts. This table comes from immunoSEQ multiplex PCR, and its TCRdb copy is limited to in-frame clones, with some not included. The sample records under 300,000 clones, 27% being singletons. As for this clone: What it recognizes is unknown.

All of the sorted populations showed purity greater than 98%. Study results and caveats: Insertions at VDJ junctions were less frequent in type 1 diabetes patients. These patients also deleted more nucleotides at the same junctions.

This CDR3 contains 15 residues. CDR1 is LGHNA and CDR2 is YNFKEQ in the germline V gene. V dropped 4 bases and J dropped 5; count of bases not matched to a gene: 8. The clonotype was recovered from a man aged 25-45 years in good health. The sequenced sample consisted of central memory CD4+ T cells from blood. This rearrangement joins TRBV4-2 to TRBJ2-7; the match to TRBD1 covers 10 bases. In DNA, the CDR3 is TGTGCCAGCAGCCCCCGGGACAGGGGAGGGCACGAGCAGTACTTC. It encodes CASSPRDRGGHEQYF.